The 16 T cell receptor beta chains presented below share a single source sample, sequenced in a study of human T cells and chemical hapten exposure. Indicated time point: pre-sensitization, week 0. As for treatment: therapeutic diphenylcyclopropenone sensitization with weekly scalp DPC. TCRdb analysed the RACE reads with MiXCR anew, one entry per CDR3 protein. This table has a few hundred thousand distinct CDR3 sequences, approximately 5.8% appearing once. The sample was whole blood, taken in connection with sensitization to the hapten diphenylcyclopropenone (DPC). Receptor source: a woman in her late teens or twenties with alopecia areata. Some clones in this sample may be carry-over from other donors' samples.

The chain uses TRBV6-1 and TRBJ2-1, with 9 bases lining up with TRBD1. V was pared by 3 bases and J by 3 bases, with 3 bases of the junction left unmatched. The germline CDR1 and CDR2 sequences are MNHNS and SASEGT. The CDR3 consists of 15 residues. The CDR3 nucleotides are TGTGCCAGCAGTGACTGGACAGGGGACTACAATGAGCAGTTCTTC. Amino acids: CASSDWTGDYNEQFF.

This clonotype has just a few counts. In DNA form, the CDR3 reads TGTGCCAGCAGGCGCCGGGTCTCTAGCACAGATACGCAGTATTTT. Translating gives CASRRRVSSTDTQYF. The rearrangement joins TRBV6-5 to TRBJ2-3; D ambiguous. This CDR3 is 15 amino acids long. The V and J ends lost 6 bases and 0 bases respectively, with 13 bases between them. Germline-derived CDR1 and CDR2 are MNHEY and SVGAGI.

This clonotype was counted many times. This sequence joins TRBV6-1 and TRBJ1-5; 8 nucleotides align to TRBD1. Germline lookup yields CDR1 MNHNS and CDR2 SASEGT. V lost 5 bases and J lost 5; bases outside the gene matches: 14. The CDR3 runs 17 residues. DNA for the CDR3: TGTGCCAGCAGTTTATACCCGAACAGGGGGAGCGATCAGCCCCAGCATTTT. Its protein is CASSLYPNRGSDQPQHF.

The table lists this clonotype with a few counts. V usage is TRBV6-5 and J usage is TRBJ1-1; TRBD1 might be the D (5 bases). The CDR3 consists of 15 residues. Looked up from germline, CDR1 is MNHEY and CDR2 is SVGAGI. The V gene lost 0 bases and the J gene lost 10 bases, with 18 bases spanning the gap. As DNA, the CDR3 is TGTGCCAGCAGTTACTCTGGTAAACAGGCGTCCTTAGCTTTCTTT. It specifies CASSYSGKQASLAFF.

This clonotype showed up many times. The CDR3: CASSVGLAGSQQFF. The CDR3 DNA sequence: TGTGCCAGCAGCGTAGGACTAGCGGGCTCCCAACAGTTCTTC. The chain links TRBV9 to TRBJ2-1; TRBD2 aligns across 10 bases. Germline V CDR1 and CDR2: SGDLS, YYNGEE. V shed 0 bases, J shed 13 bases, and the junction held 7 bases outside the gene matches. The CDR3 runs 14 residues.

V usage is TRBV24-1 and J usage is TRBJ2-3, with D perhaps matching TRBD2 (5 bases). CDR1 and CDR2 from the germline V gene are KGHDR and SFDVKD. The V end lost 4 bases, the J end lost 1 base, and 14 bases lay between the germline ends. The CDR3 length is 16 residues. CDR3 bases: TGTGCCACCAGTGACCCTAAGGCGGGCGGCACAGATACGCAGTATTTT. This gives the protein CATSDPKAGGTDTQYF.

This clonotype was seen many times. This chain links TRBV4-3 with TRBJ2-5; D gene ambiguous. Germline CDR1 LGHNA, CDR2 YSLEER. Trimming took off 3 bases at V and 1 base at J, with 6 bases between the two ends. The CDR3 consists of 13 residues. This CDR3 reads CASSQAVQETQYF. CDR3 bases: TGCGCCAGCAGCCAGGCGGTCCAAGAGACCCAGTACTTC.

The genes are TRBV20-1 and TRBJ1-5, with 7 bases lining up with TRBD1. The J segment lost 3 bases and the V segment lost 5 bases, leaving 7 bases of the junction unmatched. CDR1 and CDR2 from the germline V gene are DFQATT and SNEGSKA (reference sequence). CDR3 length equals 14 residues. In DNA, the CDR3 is TGCAGTGCTCGAGTGACAGGGATCAATCAGCCCCAGCATTTT. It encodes CSARVTGINQPQHF.

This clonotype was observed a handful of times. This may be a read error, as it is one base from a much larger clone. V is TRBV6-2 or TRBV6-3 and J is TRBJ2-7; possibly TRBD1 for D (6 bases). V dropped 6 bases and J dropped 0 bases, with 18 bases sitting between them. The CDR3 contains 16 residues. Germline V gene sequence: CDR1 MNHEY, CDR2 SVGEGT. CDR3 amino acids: CASSPSPGQPSYEQYF. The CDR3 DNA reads TGTGCCAGCAGCCCAAGCCCTGGACAGCCCTCCTACGAGCAGTACTTC.

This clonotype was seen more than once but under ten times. For the CDR3, the DNA is TGTGCCAGCAGCTTAGGGAAGGGTTATTTTTTGATGGGAACTGAAGCTTTCTTT. This codes for CASSLGKGYFLMGTEAFF. J is TRBJ1-1 and V is TRBV7-2; D not resolved. Trimming removed 1 base from V and 5 bases from J, with 23 bases in between. This CDR3 spans 18 amino acids. CDR1 is SGHTA and CDR2 is FQGNSA in the germline V gene. Variable domain in full (rest from reference TRBV7-2 and TRBJ1-1): GAGVSQSPSNKVTEKGKDVELRCDPISGHTALYWYRQSLGQGLEFLIYFQGNSAPDKSGLPSDRFSAERTGGSVSTLTIQRTQQEDSAVYLCASSLGKGYFLMGTEAFFGQGTRLTVV.

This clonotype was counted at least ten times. CDR3 DNA: TGCAGCGCCGAGGGGCAGGCCAACACCATATATTTT. This sequence encodes CSAEGQANTIYF. The V call is TRBV29-1, the J call TRBJ1-3; TRBD1 is a possible D gene (5 bases). The CDR3 is 12 amino acids. The V gene lost 7 bases and the J gene lost 7 bases, with 14 bases spanning the gap. Germline CDR1 and CDR2: SQVTM and ANQGSEA.

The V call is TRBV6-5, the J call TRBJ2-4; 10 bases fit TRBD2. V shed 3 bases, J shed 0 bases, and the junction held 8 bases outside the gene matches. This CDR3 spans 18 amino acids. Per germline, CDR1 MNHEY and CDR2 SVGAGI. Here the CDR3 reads CASSYRAGGTSAKNIQYF. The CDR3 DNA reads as TGTGCCAGCAGTTATCGAGCGGGGGGGACCTCAGCCAAAAACATTCAGTACTTC.

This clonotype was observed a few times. The CDR3 DNA is TGTGCCAGCAGTTACCCCCACACGGGGAACACTGAAGCTTTCTTT. Translating it yields CASSYPHTGNTEAFF. The V gene is TRBV6-2 or TRBV6-3, the J gene TRBJ1-1; D remains ambiguous. CDR3 length equals 15 residues. Germline loops: CDR1 MNHEY, CDR2 SVGEGT. V dropped 2 bases and J dropped 1 base, with 11 bases sitting between them.

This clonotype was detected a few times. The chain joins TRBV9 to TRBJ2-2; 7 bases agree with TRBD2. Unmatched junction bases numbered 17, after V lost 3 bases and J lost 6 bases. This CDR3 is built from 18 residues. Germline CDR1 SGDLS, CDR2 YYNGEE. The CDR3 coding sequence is TGTGCCAGCAGCGCAGGACTAGTTGTATCGAGTCTCGCCGGGGAGCTGTTTTTT. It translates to CASSAGLVVSSLAGELFF.

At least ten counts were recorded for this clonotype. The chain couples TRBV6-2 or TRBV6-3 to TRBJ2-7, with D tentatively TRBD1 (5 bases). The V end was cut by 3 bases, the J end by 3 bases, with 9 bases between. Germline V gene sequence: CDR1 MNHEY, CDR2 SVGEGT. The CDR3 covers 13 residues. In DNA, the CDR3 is TGTGCCAGCAGTTATAGACAGAACTACGAGCAGTACTTC. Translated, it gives CASSYRQNYEQYF.

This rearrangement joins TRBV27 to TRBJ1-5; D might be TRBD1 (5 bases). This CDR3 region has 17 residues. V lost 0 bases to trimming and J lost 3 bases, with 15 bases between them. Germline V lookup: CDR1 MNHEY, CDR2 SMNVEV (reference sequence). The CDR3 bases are TGTGCCAGCAGTTTATCGTTCCGGGACGGATACAATCAGCCCCAGCATTTT. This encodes CASSLSFRDGYNQPQHF.